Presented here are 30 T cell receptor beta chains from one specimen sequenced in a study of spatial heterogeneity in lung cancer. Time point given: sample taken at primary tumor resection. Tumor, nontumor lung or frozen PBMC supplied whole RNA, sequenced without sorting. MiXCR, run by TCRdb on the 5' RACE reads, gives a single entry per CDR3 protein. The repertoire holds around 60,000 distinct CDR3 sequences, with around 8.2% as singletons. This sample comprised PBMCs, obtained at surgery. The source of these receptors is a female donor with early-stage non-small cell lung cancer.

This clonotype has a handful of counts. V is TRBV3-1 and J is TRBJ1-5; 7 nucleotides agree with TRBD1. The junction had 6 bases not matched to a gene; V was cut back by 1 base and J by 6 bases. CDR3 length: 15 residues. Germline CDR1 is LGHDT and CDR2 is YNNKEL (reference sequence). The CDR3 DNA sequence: TGTGCCAGCAGCCAAGGGCAGGGGGTCTTTCAGCCCCAGCATTTT. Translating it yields CASSQGQGVFQPQHF.

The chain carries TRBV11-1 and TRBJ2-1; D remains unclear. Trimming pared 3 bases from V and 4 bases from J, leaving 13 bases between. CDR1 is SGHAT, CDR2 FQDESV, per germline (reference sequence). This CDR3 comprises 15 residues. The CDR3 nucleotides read TGTGCCAGCAGCTTTTTCGATTCCAGGTACAATGAGCAGTTCTTC. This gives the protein CASSFFDSRYNEQFF.

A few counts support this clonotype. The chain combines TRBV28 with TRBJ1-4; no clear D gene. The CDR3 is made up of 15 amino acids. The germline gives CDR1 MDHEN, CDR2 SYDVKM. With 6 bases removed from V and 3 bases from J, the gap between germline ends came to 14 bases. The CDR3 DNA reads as TGTGCCAGCAGCTTGAAGGCAGAATCTAATGAAAAACTGTTTTTT. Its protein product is CASSLKAESNEKLFF.

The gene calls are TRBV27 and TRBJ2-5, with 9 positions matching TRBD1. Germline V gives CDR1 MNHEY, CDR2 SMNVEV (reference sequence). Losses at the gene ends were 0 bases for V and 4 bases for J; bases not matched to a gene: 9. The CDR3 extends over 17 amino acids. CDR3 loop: CASSLSGRTGGRETQYF. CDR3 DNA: TGTGCCAGCAGTTTATCGGGGCGAACAGGGGGCAGAGAGACCCAGTACTTC.

In nucleotides, the CDR3 is TGCGCCAGCAGCTTGGTAGATCTGAGCACTGAAGCTTTCTTT. This encodes CASSLVDLSTEAFF. This chain connects TRBV5-1 to TRBJ1-1; D is unresolved. Trimming took off 0 bases at V and 4 bases at J, with 10 bases between the two ends. Germline assignment: CDR1 SGHRS and CDR2 YFSETQ. The CDR3 covers 14 residues.

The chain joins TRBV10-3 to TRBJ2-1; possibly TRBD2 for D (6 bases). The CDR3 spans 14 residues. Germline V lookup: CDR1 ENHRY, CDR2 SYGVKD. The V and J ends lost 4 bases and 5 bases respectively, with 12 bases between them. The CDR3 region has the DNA TGTGCCATCAGTGGAGGAGGGGCCCACAATGAGCAGTTCTTC. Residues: CAISGGGAHNEQFF.

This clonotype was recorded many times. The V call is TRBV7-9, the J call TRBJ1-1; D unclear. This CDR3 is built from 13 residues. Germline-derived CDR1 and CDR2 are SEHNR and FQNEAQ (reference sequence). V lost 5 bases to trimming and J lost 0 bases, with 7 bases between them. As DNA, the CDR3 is TGTGCCAGCAGCCCAAACCTGAACACTGAAGCTTTCTTT. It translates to CASSPNLNTEAFF. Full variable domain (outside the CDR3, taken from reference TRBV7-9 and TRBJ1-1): DTGVSQNPRHKITKRGQNVTFRCDPISEHNRLYWYRQTLGQGPEFLTYFQNEAQLEKSRLLSDRFSAERPKGSFSTLEIQRTEQGDSAMYLCASSPNLNTEAFFGQGTRLTVV.

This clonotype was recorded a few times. The CDR3 spells CASSFQGLYSNEQFF. DNA of the CDR3: TGTGCCAGCAGTTTTCAGGGGCTTTACTCCAATGAGCAGTTCTTC. V is TRBV6-5 and J is TRBJ2-1; perhaps TRBD1 as D (6 bases). Germline-derived CDR1 and CDR2 are MNHEY and SVGAGI. With 4 bases removed from V and 6 bases from J, the gap between germline ends came to 16 bases. This CDR3 region has 15 residues.

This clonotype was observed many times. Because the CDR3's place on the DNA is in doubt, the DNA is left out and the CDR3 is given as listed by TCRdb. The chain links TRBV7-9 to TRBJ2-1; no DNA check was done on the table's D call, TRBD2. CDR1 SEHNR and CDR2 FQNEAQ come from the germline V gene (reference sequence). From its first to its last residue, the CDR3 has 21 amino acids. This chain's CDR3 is CASSLGRAPTMSSSSDNEQFF.

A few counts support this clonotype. CDR3 DNA: TGTGCCAGCTCTCCGAGCAGGGCCAGCGAGCAGTACTTC. Translation gives CASSPSRASEQYF. The chain has TRBV6-5 and TRBJ2-7; D perhaps matches TRBD1 (5 bases). The germline V and J ends were trimmed by 8 bases and 6 bases, with 17 bases remaining between them. Germline V gene sequence: CDR1 MNHEY, CDR2 SVGAGI. The CDR3 spans 13 residues.

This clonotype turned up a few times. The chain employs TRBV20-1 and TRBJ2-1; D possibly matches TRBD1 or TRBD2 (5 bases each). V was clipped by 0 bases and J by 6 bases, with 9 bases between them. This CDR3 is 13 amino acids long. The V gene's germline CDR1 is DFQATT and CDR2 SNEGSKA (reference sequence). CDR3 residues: CSARDWGSNEQFF. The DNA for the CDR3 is TGCAGTGCTAGAGATTGGGGGAGCAATGAGCAGTTCTTC.

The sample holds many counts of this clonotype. CDR3 in DNA: TGCGCCAGCGGATTGGGGACAGGGAGCTATGGCTACACCTTC. Its protein product is CASGLGTGSYGYTF. This rearrangement joins TRBV5-1 to TRBJ1-2; TRBD1 aligns across 9 bases. The CDR3 loop spans 14 amino acids. The V gene's germline CDR1 is SGHRS and CDR2 YFSETQ. Germline trimming cut 7 bases from V and 4 bases from J; bases unmatched to any gene: 8.

CDR3 sequence: CASSLAGASEKLFF. For the CDR3, the DNA is TGTGCCAGCAGTTTAGCGGGGGCGAGTGAAAAACTGTTTTTT. This chain links TRBV28 with TRBJ1-4, with D possibly matching TRBD1 (6 bases). The CDR3 runs to 14 residues. Trimming removed 2 bases from V and 7 bases from J, with 11 bases in between. CDR1 is MDHEN, CDR2 SYDVKM, per germline.

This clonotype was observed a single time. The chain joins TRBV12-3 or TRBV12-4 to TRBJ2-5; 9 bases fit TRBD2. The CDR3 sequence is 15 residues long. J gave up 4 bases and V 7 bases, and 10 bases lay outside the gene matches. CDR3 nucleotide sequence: TGTGCCAGCACCCCGCGGGGGGGGCTGCGAGAGACCCAGTACTTC. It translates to CASTPRGGLRETQYF.

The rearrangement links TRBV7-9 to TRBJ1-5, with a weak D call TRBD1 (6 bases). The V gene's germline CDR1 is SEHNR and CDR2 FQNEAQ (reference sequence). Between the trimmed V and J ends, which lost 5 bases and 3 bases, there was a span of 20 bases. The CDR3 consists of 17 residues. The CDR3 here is CASSPIPGQQNNQPQHF. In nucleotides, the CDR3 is TGTGCCAGCAGCCCCATCCCCGGACAGCAGAACAATCAGCCCCAGCATTTT.

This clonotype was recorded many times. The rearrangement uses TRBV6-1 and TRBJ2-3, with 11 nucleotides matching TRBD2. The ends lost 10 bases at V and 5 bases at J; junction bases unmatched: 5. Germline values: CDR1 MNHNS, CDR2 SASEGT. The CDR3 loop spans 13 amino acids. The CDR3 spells CANRLAGQDTQYF. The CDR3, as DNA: TGTGCCAACCGACTAGCGGGACAAGATACGCAGTATTTT.

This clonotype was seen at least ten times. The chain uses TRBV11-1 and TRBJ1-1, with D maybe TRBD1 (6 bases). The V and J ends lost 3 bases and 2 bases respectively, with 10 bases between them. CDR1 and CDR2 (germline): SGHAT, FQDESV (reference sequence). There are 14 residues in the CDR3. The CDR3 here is CASSFGTTNTEAFF. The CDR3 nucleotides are TGTGCCAGCAGCTTCGGGACAACCAACACTGAAGCTTTCTTT.

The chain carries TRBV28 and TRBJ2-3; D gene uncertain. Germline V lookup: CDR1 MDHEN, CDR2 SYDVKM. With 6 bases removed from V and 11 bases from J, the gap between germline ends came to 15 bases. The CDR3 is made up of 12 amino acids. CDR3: CASSPDQSKQYF. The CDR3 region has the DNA TGTGCCAGCAGCCCGGACCAAAGCAAGCAGTATTTT.

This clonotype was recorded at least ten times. Written as DNA, the CDR3 is TGCAGTGCTAAGGGCCAACCAACTAATGAAAAACTGTTTTTT. It encodes CSAKGQPTNEKLFF. The chain has TRBV20-1 and TRBJ1-4, with D uncertain. CDR3 length: 14 amino acids. Trimming cost V 4 bases and J 0 bases, with 9 bases left between them. The V gene's germline CDR1 is DFQATT and CDR2 SNEGSKA (reference sequence).

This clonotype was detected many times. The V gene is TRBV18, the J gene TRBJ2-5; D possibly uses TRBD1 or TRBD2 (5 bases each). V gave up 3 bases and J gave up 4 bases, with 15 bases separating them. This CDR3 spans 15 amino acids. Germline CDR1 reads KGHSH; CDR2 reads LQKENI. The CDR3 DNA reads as TGTGCCAGCTCACCCTCGAACCTGAGGGGAGAGACCCAGTACTTC. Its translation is CASSPSNLRGETQYF. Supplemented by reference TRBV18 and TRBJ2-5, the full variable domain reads NAGVMQNPRHLVRRRGQEARLRCSPMKGHSHVYWYRQLPEEGLKFMVYLQKENIIDESGMPKERFSAEFPKEGPSILRIQQVVRGDSAAYFCASSPSNLRGETQYFGPGTRLLVL.

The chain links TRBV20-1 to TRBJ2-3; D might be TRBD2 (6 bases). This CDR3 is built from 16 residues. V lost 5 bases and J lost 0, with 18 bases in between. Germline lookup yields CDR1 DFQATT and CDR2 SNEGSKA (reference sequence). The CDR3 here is CSAERRERLSTDTQYF. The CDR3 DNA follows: TGCAGTGCTGAGCGCCGGGAGCGGCTTAGCACAGATACGCAGTATTTT.

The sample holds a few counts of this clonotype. CDR3 residues: CASSLSTTNEKLFF. DNA of the CDR3: TGTGCCAGCAGCTTATCTACAACTAATGAAAAACTGTTTTTT. The rearrangement joins TRBV7-2 to TRBJ1-4; no reliable D call. V lost 2 bases and J 0 bases, leaving 4 bases between the germline ends. The V gene's germline CDR1 is SGHTA and CDR2 FQGNSA. The length of the CDR3 is 14 residues. Together with reference TRBV7-2 and TRBJ1-4, the CDR3 gives the full variable domain: GAGVSQSPSNKVTEKGKDVELRCDPISGHTALYWYRQSLGQGLEFLIYFQGNSAPDKSGLPSDRFSAERTGGSVSTLTIQRTQQEDSAVYLCASSLSTTNEKLFFGSGTQLSVL.

The CDR3 is CASSLTRGQGPLNTEAFF. CDR3 in DNA: TGTGCCAGCAGTTTAACCCGGGGGCAGGGGCCATTGAACACTGAAGCTTTCTTT. The chain has TRBV12-3 or TRBV12-4 and TRBJ1-1, with D perhaps matching TRBD1 (6 bases). The CDR3 runs 18 residues. Trimming pared 2 bases from V and 0 bases from J, leaving 19 bases between.

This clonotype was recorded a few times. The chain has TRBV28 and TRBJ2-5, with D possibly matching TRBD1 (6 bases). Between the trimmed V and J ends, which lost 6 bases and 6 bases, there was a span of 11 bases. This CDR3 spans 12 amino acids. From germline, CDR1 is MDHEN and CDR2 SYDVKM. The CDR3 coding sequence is TGTGCCAGCAGATCAGGGGCGAAGACCCAGTACTTC. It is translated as CASRSGAKTQYF.

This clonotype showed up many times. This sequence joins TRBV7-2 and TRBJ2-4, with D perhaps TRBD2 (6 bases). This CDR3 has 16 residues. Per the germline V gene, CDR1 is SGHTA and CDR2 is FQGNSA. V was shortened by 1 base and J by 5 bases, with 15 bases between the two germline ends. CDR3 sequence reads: CASSLVREASQNIQYF. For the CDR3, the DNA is TGTGCCAGCAGCTTAGTCAGGGAGGCGTCTCAAAACATTCAGTACTTC.

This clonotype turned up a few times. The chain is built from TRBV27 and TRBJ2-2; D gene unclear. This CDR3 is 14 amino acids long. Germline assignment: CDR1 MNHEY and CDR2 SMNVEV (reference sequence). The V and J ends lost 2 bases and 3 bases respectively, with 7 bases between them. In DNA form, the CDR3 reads TGTGCCAGCAGTTTAGACTGGTACACCGGGGAGCTGTTTTTT. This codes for CASSLDWYTGELFF.

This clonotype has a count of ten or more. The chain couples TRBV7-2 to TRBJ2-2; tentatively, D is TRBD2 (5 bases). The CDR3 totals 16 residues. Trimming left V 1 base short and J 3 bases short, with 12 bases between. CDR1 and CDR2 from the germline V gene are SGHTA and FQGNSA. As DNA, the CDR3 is TGTGCCAGCAGCTTAGTCGGAGGTCGGCACACCGGGGAGCTGTTTTTT. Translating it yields CASSLVGGRHTGELFF.

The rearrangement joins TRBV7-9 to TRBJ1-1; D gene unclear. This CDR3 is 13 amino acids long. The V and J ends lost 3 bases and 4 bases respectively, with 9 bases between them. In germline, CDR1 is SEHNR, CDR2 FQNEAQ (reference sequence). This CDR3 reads CASSFRMGTEAFF. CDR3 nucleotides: TGTGCCAGCAGCTTTCGCATGGGCACTGAAGCTTTCTTT.

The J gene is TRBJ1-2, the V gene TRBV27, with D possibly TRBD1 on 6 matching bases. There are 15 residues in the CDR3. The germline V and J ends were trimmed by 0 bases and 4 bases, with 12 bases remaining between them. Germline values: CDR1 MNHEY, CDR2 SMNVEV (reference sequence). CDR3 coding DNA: TGTGCCAGCAGTTTATCGATACAGGGCCCCTATGGCTACACCTTC. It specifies CASSLSIQGPYGYTF.

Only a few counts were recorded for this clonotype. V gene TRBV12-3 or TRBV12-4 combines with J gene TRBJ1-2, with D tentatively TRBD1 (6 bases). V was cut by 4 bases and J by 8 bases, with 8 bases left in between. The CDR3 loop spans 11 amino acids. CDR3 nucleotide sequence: TGTGCCAGCAGTTCAACAGGGGGCTACACCTTC. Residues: CASSSTGGYTF.